Listed here are 28 T cell receptor beta chains from one sample, sequenced in a study of low-dose radiotherapy and immunotherapy resistance in tumors. cDNA synthesis used a TRAV/TRBV-specific primer set for both chains. With a constant-region primer and a V-primer adapter, TCRs were subjected to 20 to 25 PCR cycles of amplification. TCRdb redid the calling of the reads with MiXCR, one entry per CDR3 protein. The table records approximately 6,400 distinct CDR3 sequences, approximately 64% of them present only once. The receptors derive from a human donor with advanced metastatic prostate, ovarian, gallbladder or colorectal cancer (not recorded which). This table probably holds off-target reads from a library built for another chain.

The V call is TRBV4-1, the J call TRBJ2-7, with 14 nucleotides matching TRBD2. The CDR3 length is 17 residues. Trimming cost V 1 base and J 2 bases; bases outside gene matches: 4. Germline loops: CDR1 MGHRA, CDR2 YSYEKL. The DNA of the CDR3 is TGCGCCAGCAGCCAAGTAGGGACTAGCGGGAGCCCCTACGAGCAGTACTTC. Protein: CASSQVGTSGSPYEQYF.

The genes are TRBV27 and TRBJ2-1, with D possibly being TRBD1 (5 bases). V shed 6 bases and J shed 1 base, with 7 bases lying between them. This CDR3 contains 13 residues. Germline V gives CDR1 MNHEY, CDR2 SMNVEV (reference sequence). CDR3 in amino acids: CASSWTSYNEQFF. DNA for the CDR3: TGTGCCAGCAGCTGGACATCCTACAATGAGCAGTTCTTC.

V is TRBV28 and J is TRBJ1-1, with D possibly matching TRBD1 (5 bases). The CDR3 is 15 residues long. Trimming shortened V by 0 bases and J by 2 bases, and 10 bases separated the two germline ends. The germline gives CDR1 MDHEN, CDR2 SYDVKM. CDR3 coding DNA: TGTGCCAGCAGTTTATGGGGGCCGGATAACACTGAAGCTTTCTTT. Translating gives CASSLWGPDNTEAFF.

The rearrangement links TRBV13 to TRBJ2-2, with D possibly matching TRBD1 (5 bases). Trimming took off 2 bases at V and 7 bases at J, with 8 bases between the two ends. This CDR3 is 13 amino acids long. Germline loops: CDR1 PRHDT, CDR2 FYEKMQ (reference sequence). The CDR3 here is CASSLQGVGELFF. The DNA for the CDR3 is TGTGCCAGCAGCTTACAGGGTGTCGGGGAGCTGTTTTTT.

This chain uses TRBV29-1 with TRBJ1-3, with 8 bases aligning to TRBD1. This CDR3 is 13 amino acids long. V shed 6 bases, J shed 4 bases, and the junction held 5 bases outside the gene matches. Per germline, CDR1 SQVTM and CDR2 ANQGSEA. Here the CDR3 reads CSVEQGVGNTIYF. The CDR3 DNA reads TGCAGCGTAGAACAGGGGGTCGGAAACACCATATATTTT.

The chain combines TRBV10-3 with TRBJ1-6; a weak D match, TRBD1 (6 bases). Per germline, CDR1 ENHRY and CDR2 SYGVKD. The CDR3 covers 12 residues. V was trimmed by 6 bases and J by 7 bases, leaving 7 bases between them. As DNA, the CDR3 is TGTGCCATCAGCGACAGGAATTCACCCCTCCACTTT. Its translation is CAISDRNSPLHF.

The chain carries TRBV9 and TRBJ2-3, with D possibly TRBD1 on 5 matching bases. V was cut by 4 bases and J by 1 base, with 16 bases left in between. Germline values: CDR1 SGDLS, CDR2 YYNGEE. CDR3 length: 16 amino acids. In DNA, the CDR3 is TGTGCCAGCAGCCCCGGTAACAGGAGAGGCACAGATACGCAGTATTTT. This gives the protein CASSPGNRRGTDTQYF.

The chain has TRBV7-2 and TRBJ2-7; the match to TRBD2 covers 10 bases. Trimming cost V 5 bases and J 0 bases; bases outside gene matches: 10. This CDR3 is 17 amino acids long. Per germline, CDR1 SGHTA and CDR2 FQGNSA. The CDR3 sequence is CASSPRPGLANSYEQYF. In DNA form, the CDR3 reads TGTGCCAGCAGCCCTAGGCCGGGACTAGCGAACTCCTACGAGCAGTACTTC.

This chain joins TRBV3-1 and TRBJ2-2; D is uncertain. Germline values: CDR1 LGHDT, CDR2 YNNKEL (reference sequence). This CDR3 has 14 amino acids. V lost 4 bases, J lost 1 base, and 7 bases lay in between. CDR3 in amino acids: CASSLWENTGELFF. The CDR3 DNA is TGTGCCAGCAGCCTGTGGGAGAACACCGGGGAGCTGTTTTTT.

The chain couples TRBV6-8 to TRBJ1-4; unclear D gene. Trimming removed 0 bases from V and 5 bases from J, with 13 bases in between. The CDR3 has 16 amino acids. CDR1 MNHGY and CDR2 SAAAGT come from the germline V gene. The CDR3 here is CASSYSKQERNEKLFF. Written as DNA, the CDR3 is TGTGCCAGCAGTTACTCGAAGCAGGAGAGAAATGAAAAACTGTTTTTT.

This clonotype has a single count. The CDR3: CASSLGPRNSNQPQHF. The CDR3 DNA sequence: TGTGCCAGCAGTTTAGGGCCCCGGAATAGCAATCAGCCCCAGCATTTT. This chain joins TRBV12-3 or TRBV12-4 and TRBJ1-5; D gene ambiguous. The CDR3 has 16 amino acids. Trimming removed 1 base at V and 0 bases at J, with 10 bases between.

The rearrangement links TRBV5-4 to TRBJ2-5; D gene unclear. This CDR3 is built from 13 residues. V dropped 4 bases and J dropped 2 bases, with 9 bases sitting between them. Germline lookup yields CDR1 SGHNT and CDR2 YYREEE (reference sequence). The CDR3 DNA sequence: TGTGCCAGCAGCCTGGTAACTCAAGAGACCCAGTACTTC. Protein sequence: CASSLVTQETQYF.

The V gene is TRBV6-2 or TRBV6-3, the J gene TRBJ1-1; 7 positions agree with TRBD1. The CDR3 loop spans 13 amino acids. V shed 6 bases, J shed 3 bases, and the junction held 4 bases outside the gene matches. Germline V gene lookup returns CDR1 MNHEY and CDR2 SVGEGT. The CDR3 sequence is CASREGAYTEAFF. CDR3 bases: TGTGCCAGCAGGGAGGGGGCGTACACTGAAGCTTTCTTT.

The chain joins TRBV10-3 to TRBJ2-5; D gene uncertain. Germline CDR1 ENHRY, CDR2 SYGVKD. The CDR3 runs 13 residues. V was trimmed by 3 bases and J by 6 bases, leaving 11 bases between them. The CDR3: CAISDRIRQTQYF. Written as DNA, the CDR3 is TGTGCCATCAGTGACCGTATACGGCAGACCCAGTACTTC.

This sequence joins TRBV28 and TRBJ2-7; 7 nucleotides align to TRBD1. The CDR3 has 15 residues. Looked up from germline, CDR1 is MDHEN and CDR2 is SYDVKM. Trimming took 5 bases from V and 5 from J; bases not matched to a gene: 12. CDR3 coding DNA: TGTGCCAGCAGTCGCCAGACGACAGGGTTACACGAGCAGTACTTC. This translates into CASSRQTTGLHEQYF.

The chain links TRBV3-1 to TRBJ1-3; 8 positions match TRBD1. Trimming removed 4 bases from V and 0 bases from J; junction bases left unmatched: 5. Germline V gene data show CDR1 as LGHDT and CDR2 as YNNKEL (reference sequence). This CDR3 comprises 16 residues. CDR3 region: CASSLRQGTSGNTIYF. As DNA, the CDR3 is TGTGCCAGCAGCCTCCGACAGGGGACCTCTGGAAACACCATATATTTT.

The chain recombines TRBV28 with TRBJ1-1, with 8 bases that match TRBD1. V dropped 5 bases and J dropped 5; count of bases not matched to a gene: 4. The CDR3 loop spans 13 amino acids. Germline V gene lookup returns CDR1 MDHEN and CDR2 SYDVKM. In DNA form, the CDR3 reads TGTGCCAGCAGTCTGGACAGGGTTACTGAAGCTTTCTTT. Translation gives CASSLDRVTEAFF.

The chain carries TRBV7-6 and TRBJ2-1; the D gene is possibly TRBD2 (7 bases). Germline V CDR1 and CDR2: SGHVS, FNYEAQ. This CDR3 spans 15 amino acids. Trimming left V 10 bases short and J 4 bases short, with 20 bases between. The CDR3 reads CATPRGGAGYNEQFF. DNA for the CDR3: TGTGCCACCCCTCGAGGGGGGGCCGGGTACAATGAGCAGTTCTTC.

The V gene is TRBV28, the J gene TRBJ2-5; TRBD2 aligns across 12 bases. CDR3 size: 15 residues. Per germline, CDR1 MDHEN and CDR2 SYDVKM. With V trimmed by 4 bases and J by 7 bases, 7 bases remained unmatched. In DNA form, the CDR3 reads TGTGCCAGCAGTTCCCTAGCGGGAGGGCCGGGGACCCAGTACTTC. This translates into CASSSLAGGPGTQYF. Full variable domain (rest looked up from reference TRBV28 and TRBJ2-5): DVKVTQSSRYLVKRTGEKVFLECVQDMDHENMFWYRQDPGLGLRLIYFSYDVKMKEKGDIPEGYSVSREKKERFSLILESASTNQTSMYLCASSSLAGGPGTQYFGPGTRLLVL.

This chain connects TRBV28 to TRBJ2-2, with TRBD1 matching 10 bases. The CDR3 is 16 residues long. J lost 5 bases, V lost 1 base, and 4 bases had no gene match. The V gene's germline CDR1 is MDHEN and CDR2 SYDVKM. CDR3 DNA sequence: TGTGCCAGCAGTTTATTGGGACAGGGGAGAACCGGGGAGCTGTTTTTT. This encodes CASSLLGQGRTGELFF.

This chain links TRBV11-2 with TRBJ1-6, with 10 nucleotides matching TRBD1. V shed 5 bases and J 0 bases; nucleotides not matched to a gene: 10. The CDR3 runs 19 residues. The V gene's germline CDR1 is SGHAT and CDR2 FQNNGV. The CDR3 loop is CASSLGQGLWGSYNSPLHF. DNA for the CDR3: TGTGCCAGCAGCCTGGGACAGGGGCTATGGGGCTCCTATAATTCACCCCTCCACTTT.

The V gene is TRBV5-1, the J gene TRBJ2-3; a weak D match, TRBD1 (5 bases). V lost 0 bases and J lost 0, with 17 bases in between. Germline CDR1 SGHRS, CDR2 YFSETQ. The CDR3 extends over 18 amino acids. CDR3 amino acids: CASSLASRASDSTDTQYF. The CDR3 DNA is TGCGCCAGCAGCTTGGCCAGCAGGGCTTCCGATAGCACAGATACGCAGTATTTT. Looking up the rest from reference TRBV5-1 and TRBJ2-3 gives the full variable domain: KAGVTQTPRYLIKTRGQQVTLSCSPISGHRSVSWYQQTPGQGLQFLFEYFSETQRNKGNFPGRFSGRQFSNSRSEMNVSTLELGDSALYLCASSLASRASDSTDTQYFGPGTRLTVL.

The rearrangement joins TRBV10-2 to TRBJ2-2; D gene unclear. Germline CDR1 and CDR2: WSHSY and SAAADI. CDR3 length: 14 amino acids. Trimming took 5 bases from V and 6 from J, leaving 13 bases between them. CDR3 nucleotides: TGCGCCAGCAGTCTTGCGAAACTGGCCGGGGAGCTGTTTTTT. Protein sequence: CASSLAKLAGELFF.

The chain uses TRBV12-3 or TRBV12-4 and TRBJ2-7; 9 positions match TRBD2. The CDR3 is 15 amino acids. With 5 bases clipped from V and 2 bases from J, the junction kept 7 bases outside the gene matches. CDR3 sequence (DNA): TGTGCCAGCAGTCCCCTAGCGGGAATGACCTACGAGCAGTACTTC. This codes for CASSPLAGMTYEQYF.

This rearrangement joins TRBV20-1 to TRBJ2-4; D is unclear. The V and J ends lost 6 bases and 0 bases respectively, with 9 bases between them. The CDR3 has 13 residues. The germline gives CDR1 DFQATT, CDR2 SNEGSKA (reference sequence). The CDR3 here is CSAVESAKNIQYF. The CDR3 bases are TGCAGTGCCGTTGAGTCAGCCAAAAACATTCAGTACTTC.

This clonotype was recorded once. V and J are TRBV4-1 and TRBJ2-3; D may correspond to TRBD1 or TRBD2 (5 bases each). Germline values: CDR1 MGHRA, CDR2 YSYEKL. This CDR3 has 16 residues. The V end was cut by 4 bases, the J end by 0 bases, with 14 bases between. CDR3 in DNA: TGCGCCAGCAGCCGAGGTCTAGGGGACAGCACAGATACGCAGTATTTT. Translation: CASSRGLGDSTDTQYF.

The gene calls are TRBV3-1 and TRBJ2-1; 11 nucleotides agree with TRBD2. V lost 0 bases and J lost 8; bases outside the gene matches: 3. The CDR3 runs to 15 residues. In germline, CDR1 is LGHDT, CDR2 YNNKEL (reference sequence). This chain's CDR3 is CASSQEIAGGDEQFF. DNA for the CDR3: TGTGCCAGCAGCCAAGAGATAGCGGGAGGGGATGAGCAGTTCTTC.

The rearrangement joins TRBV7-6 to TRBJ2-2; weak D call: TRBD1 (5 bases). The length of the CDR3 is 15 residues. Germline V lookup: CDR1 SGHVS, CDR2 FNYEAQ. V lost 1 base and J lost 3, with 9 bases in between. The CDR3: CASSLGQGDTGELFF. CDR3 nucleotide sequence: TGTGCCAGCAGCTTAGGGCAGGGTGACACCGGGGAGCTGTTTTTT.